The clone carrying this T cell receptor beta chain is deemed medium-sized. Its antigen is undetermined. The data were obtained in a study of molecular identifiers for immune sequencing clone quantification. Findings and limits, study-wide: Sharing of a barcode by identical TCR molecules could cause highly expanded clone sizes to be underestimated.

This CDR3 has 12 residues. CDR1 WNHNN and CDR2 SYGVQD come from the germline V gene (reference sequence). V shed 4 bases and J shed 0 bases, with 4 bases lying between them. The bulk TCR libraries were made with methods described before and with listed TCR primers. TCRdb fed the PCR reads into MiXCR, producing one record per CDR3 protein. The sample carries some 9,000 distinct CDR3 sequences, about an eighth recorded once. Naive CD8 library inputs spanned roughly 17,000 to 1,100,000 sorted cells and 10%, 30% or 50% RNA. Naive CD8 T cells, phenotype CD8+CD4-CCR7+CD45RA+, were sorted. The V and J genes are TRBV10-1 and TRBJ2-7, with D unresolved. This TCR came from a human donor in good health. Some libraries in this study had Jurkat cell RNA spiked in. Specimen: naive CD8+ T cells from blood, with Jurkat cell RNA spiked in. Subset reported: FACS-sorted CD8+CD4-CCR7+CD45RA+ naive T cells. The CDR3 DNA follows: TGCGCCAGCAGTGCGAGCTCCTACGAGCAGTACTTC. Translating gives CASSASSYEQYF.